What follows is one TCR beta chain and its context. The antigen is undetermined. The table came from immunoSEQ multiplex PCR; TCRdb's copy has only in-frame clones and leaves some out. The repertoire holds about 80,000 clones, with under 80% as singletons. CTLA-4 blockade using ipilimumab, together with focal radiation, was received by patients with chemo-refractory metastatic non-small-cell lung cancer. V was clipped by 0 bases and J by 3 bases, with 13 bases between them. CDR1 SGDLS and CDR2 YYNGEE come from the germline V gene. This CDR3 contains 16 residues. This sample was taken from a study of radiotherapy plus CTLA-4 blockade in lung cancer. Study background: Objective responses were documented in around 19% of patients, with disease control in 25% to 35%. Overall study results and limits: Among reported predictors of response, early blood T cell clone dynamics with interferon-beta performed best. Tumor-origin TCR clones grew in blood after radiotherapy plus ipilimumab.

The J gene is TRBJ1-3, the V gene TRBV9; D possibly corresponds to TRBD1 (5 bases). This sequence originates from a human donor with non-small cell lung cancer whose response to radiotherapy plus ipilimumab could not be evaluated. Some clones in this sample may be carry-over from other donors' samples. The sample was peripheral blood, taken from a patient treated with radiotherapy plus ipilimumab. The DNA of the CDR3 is TGTGCCAGCAGCGTAGGTCTGGGGGGTCATGGAAACACCATATATTTT. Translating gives CASSVGLGGHGNTIYF.